The T cell receptor beta chain under discussion was sequenced for a study of control samples from healthy donors and cancer patients (dated by TCRdb to the early 2020s). Note on this clone: It has no known antigen specificity. The junction does not match germline at one end; this may be a read error.

The germline V gene supplies CDR1 SGHRS and CDR2 YFSETQ. The CDR3, from cysteine to phenylalanine, totals 11 residues. CDR3 DNA only is kept here, 33 bases in frame from base 1. Preparation of the library involved the immunoSEQ multiplex PCR assay. Entries here come from immuneACCESS through TCRdb and include only in-frame sequences with V and J called. Some clones fail to appear in such tables; in the studies checked, an unresolved V gene covers under half of the shortfall, and the cause of the remainder is unknown. The sample yields some 120,000 clones; 91% were counted once. Approximately 8.6% of the sample lies in the top ten.

The receptor was isolated from a man between 18 and 35 years old in good health. Sequencing was done on a sample of blood. Recombination joined TRBV5-1 with TRBJ1-1; 5 matching bases give a weak D call of TRBD1. The CDR3 here reads CASRLEGEAFF. Read as DNA, the sequence is TGCGCCAGCAGGTTGGAGGGGGAAGCTTTCTTT.